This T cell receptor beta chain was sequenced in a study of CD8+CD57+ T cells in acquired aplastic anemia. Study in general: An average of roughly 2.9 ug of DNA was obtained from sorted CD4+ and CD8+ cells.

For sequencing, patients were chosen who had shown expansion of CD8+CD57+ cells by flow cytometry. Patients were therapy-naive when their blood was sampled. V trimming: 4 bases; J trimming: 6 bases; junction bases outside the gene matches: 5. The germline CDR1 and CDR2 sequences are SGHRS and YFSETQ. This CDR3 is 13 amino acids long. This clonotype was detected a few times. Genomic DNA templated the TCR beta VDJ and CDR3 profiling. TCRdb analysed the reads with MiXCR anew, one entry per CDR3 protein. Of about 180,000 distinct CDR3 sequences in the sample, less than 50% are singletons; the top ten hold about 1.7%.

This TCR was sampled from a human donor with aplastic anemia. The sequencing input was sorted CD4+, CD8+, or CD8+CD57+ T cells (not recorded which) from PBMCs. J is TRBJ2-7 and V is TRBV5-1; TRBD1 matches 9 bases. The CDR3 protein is CASSIGQGPEQYF. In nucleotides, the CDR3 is TGCGCCAGCAGCATTGGACAGGGGCCCGAGCAGTACTTC.